The 30 T cell receptor beta chains below come from one sample, sequenced in a study of T cell responses to AZD1222 COVID-19 vaccine. Repertoires were generated with immunoSEQ multiplex PCR, while TCRdb's copy carries only in-frame clones and drops some. The repertoire holds about 150,000 clones, with 90% to 95% as singletons. The specimen was peripheral blood, collected on day 0 of AZD1222 vaccination. The receptors shown here come from an adult in good health.

V is TRBV12-1 and J is TRBJ2-7; whether TRBD2, the table's D call, matches the DNA was not checked. TRBV12-1 is deemed a pseudogene. The CDR3 is 16 amino acids. CDR3 bases: TGTGCCAGCAGCTCGCCGACTAGCGGGAGAATCTACGAGCAGTACTTC. As protein: CASSSPTSGRIYEQYF.

The chain has TRBV4-1 and TRBJ2-1; D not resolved. Germline CDR1 and CDR2: MGHRA and YSYEKL. V lost 4 bases to trimming and J lost 9 bases, with 13 bases between them. This CDR3 has 13 residues. The CDR3 sequence: CASSPPFATEQFF. The CDR3, as DNA: TGCGCCAGCAGCCCCCCCTTTGCGACTGAGCAGTTCTTC.

The CDR3 DNA sequence: TGTGCCAGCAGCCATGGACAGTCCTACGAGCAGTACTTC. Translating gives CASSHGQSYEQYF. The chain employs TRBV3-1 (or the pseudogene TRBV3-2) and TRBJ2-7, with a possible D match to TRBD1 (6 bases). The length of the CDR3 is 13 residues. Germline V gene data show CDR1 as LGHDT and CDR2 as YNNKEL (reference sequence). Between the trimmed V and J ends, which lost 3 bases and 1 base, there was a span of 7 bases.

This clone rates as medium-sized (0.01 to 0.1%). V usage is TRBV2 and J usage is TRBJ2-2, with D hard to call. Between the trimmed V and J ends, which lost 0 bases and 7 bases, there was a span of 9 bases. There are 14 residues in the CDR3. Germline lookup yields CDR1 SNHLY and CDR2 FYNNEI. Here the CDR3 DNA reads TGTGCCAGCAGTGAAGCGCGACTTAGCGGGGAGCTGTTTTTT. This codes for CASSEARLSGELFF.

The chain joins TRBV2 to TRBJ1-2; D gene ambiguous. The CDR3 is 10 residues long. Germline-derived CDR1 and CDR2 are SNHLY and FYNNEI. Trimming left V 5 bases short and J 7 bases short, with 5 bases between. In nucleotides, the CDR3 is TGTGCCAGCAGTCGTAGTGGCTACACCTTC. This codes for CASSRSGYTF.

V gene TRBV18 combines with J gene TRBJ1-5, with D possibly being TRBD1 (6 bases). The germline CDR1 and CDR2 sequences are KGHSH and LQKENI. The V and J ends lost 5 bases and 4 bases respectively, with 15 bases between them. The length of the CDR3 is 15 residues. This CDR3 reads CASSVTRGGNQPQHF. The CDR3 nucleotides are TGTGCCAGCTCAGTGACAAGAGGGGGGAATCAGCCCCAGCATTTT.

The chain carries TRBV20-1 and TRBJ2-2; D not resolved. Trimming removed 0 bases from V and 9 bases from J, with 2 bases in between. CDR3 length: 10 amino acids. Germline V gene sequence: CDR1 DFQATT, CDR2 SNEGSKA (reference sequence). DNA of the CDR3: TGCAGTGCTAGAGAGCGGGAGCTGTTTTTT. Encoded protein: CSARERELFF.

This chain joins TRBV27 and TRBJ1-1; 10 nucleotides align to TRBD1. The CDR3 consists of 15 residues. The trim removed 0 bases at V and 4 bases at J, leaving 2 bases unmatched. Germline CDR1 is MNHEY and CDR2 is SMNVEV (reference sequence). CDR3 in amino acids: CASSLSRTGGTEAFF. The CDR3 nucleotides are TGTGCCAGCAGTTTATCCCGGACAGGGGGCACTGAAGCTTTCTTT.

The chain combines TRBV5-1 with TRBJ2-3; 10 nucleotides align to TRBD2. With 0 bases clipped from V and 4 bases from J, the junction kept 2 bases outside the gene matches. Germline CDR1 is SGHRS and CDR2 is YFSETQ. This CDR3 has 15 residues. The CDR3 DNA is TGCGCCAGCAGCTTGGGGACTAGCGGCGCAGATACGCAGTATTTT. Residues: CASSLGTSGADTQYF.

This chain uses TRBV5-6 with TRBJ2-7, with TRBD2 as a possible D gene (5 bases). CDR1 and CDR2 (germline): SGHDT, YYEEEE. The CDR3 runs 11 residues. The CDR3 protein is CTEGTSYEQYF. The DNA of the CDR3 is TGTACCGAGGGCACCTCCTACGAGCAGTACTTC.

This clone turned up a few times. The rearrangement uses TRBV7-8 and TRBJ2-1; 14 nucleotides line up with TRBD2. V was clipped by 2 bases and J by 5 bases; unmatched bases: 5. The CDR3 runs 17 residues. Germline-derived CDR1 and CDR2 are SGHVS and FQNEAQ. CDR3 protein: CASSLRLAGGPHNEQFF. Here the CDR3 DNA reads TGTGCCAGCAGCTTACGACTAGCGGGAGGGCCCCACAATGAGCAGTTCTTC.

The chain employs TRBV6-6 and TRBJ1-5; a possible D gene is TRBD1 (6 bases). This CDR3 has 14 amino acids. Germline-derived CDR1 and CDR2 are MNHNY and SVGAGI (reference sequence). V lost 6 bases and J 6 bases, leaving 15 bases between the germline ends. CDR3 residues: CASSTGGAGQPQHF. In nucleotides, the CDR3 is TGTGCCAGCAGCACCGGGGGGGCGGGTCAGCCCCAGCATTTT.

In its sample, this clone was seen once. The chain combines TRBV5-1 with TRBJ2-1, with 14 nucleotides matching TRBD2. Germline V gives CDR1 SGHRS, CDR2 YFSETQ. The CDR3 is 17 residues long. Trimming at V came to 0 bases and at J to 6 bases, leaving 5 bases not matched to a gene. In nucleotides, the CDR3 is TGCGCCAGCAGCTTGGGGGTGGGGACTAGCGGGAGCAATGAGCAGTTCTTC. Amino acids: CASSLGVGTSGSNEQFF.

The rearrangement joins TRBV5-1 to TRBJ1-3, with 8 bases that match TRBD1. The CDR3 spans 17 residues. CDR1 SGHRS and CDR2 YFSETQ come from the germline V gene. The V gene end was trimmed by 4 bases and the J gene end by 0 bases; junction bases not matched to a gene: 9. CDR3 amino acids: CASSTGTGLTSGNTIYF. For the CDR3, the DNA is TGCGCCAGCAGCACCGGGACAGGTCTAACCTCTGGAAACACCATATATTTT.

The genes are TRBV6-5 and TRBJ2-7; D uncertain. The CDR3 has 12 amino acids. Germline lookup yields CDR1 MNHEY and CDR2 SVGAGI. The V and J ends lost 2 bases and 1 base respectively, with 3 bases between them. The CDR3 here is CASSYQSYEQYF. The CDR3 nucleotides read TGTGCCAGCAGTTACCAGTCCTACGAGCAGTACTTC.

V gene TRBV5-5 combines with J gene TRBJ2-7; TRBD2 aligns across 8 bases. J lost 3 bases, V lost 4 bases, and 3 bases had no gene match. The CDR3 extends over 13 amino acids. Per germline, CDR1 SGHKS and CDR2 YYEKEE (reference sequence). CDR3 nucleotide sequence: TGTGCCAGCAGCCCTCTAGCGGGCTACGAGCAGTACTTC. Translation gives CASSPLAGYEQYF. Full variable domain (remainder filled in from reference TRBV5-5 and TRBJ2-7): DAGVTQSPTHLIKTRGQQVTLRCSPISGHKSVSWYQQVLGQGPQFIFQYYEKEERGRGNFPDRFSARQFPNYSSELNVNALLLGDSALYLCASSPLAGYEQYFGPGTRLTVT.

This chain connects TRBV6-5 to TRBJ2-1; D is unclear. Germline CDR1 reads MNHEY; CDR2 reads SVGAGI. The V gene lost 2 bases and the J gene lost 3 bases, with 8 bases spanning the gap. The CDR3 is 14 residues long. The CDR3 sequence: CASSYRANYNEQFF. The CDR3 DNA reads as TGTGCCAGCAGTTACCGGGCCAACTACAATGAGCAGTTCTTC.

This chain links TRBV30 with TRBJ1-2, with D hard to call. The germline V gene has CDR1 GTSNPN and CDR2 SVGIG (reference sequence). CDR3 size: 15 residues. V dropped 0 bases and J dropped 4 bases, with 15 bases sitting between them. In DNA, the CDR3 is TGTGCCTGGAGTGTAAATTCAATGGGAATCTATGGCTACACCTTC. Residues: CAWSVNSMGIYGYTF. Variable domain in full (rest from reference TRBV30 and TRBJ1-2): SQTIHQWPATLVQPVGSPLSLECTVEGTSNPNLYWYRQAAGRGLQLLFYSVGIGQISSEVPQNLSASRPQDRQFILSSKKLLLSDSGFYLCAWSVNSMGIYGYTFGSGTRLTVV.

This chain links TRBV11-2 with TRBJ1-6; no clear D. This CDR3 comprises 15 residues. Germline V gene data show CDR1 as SGHAT and CDR2 as FQNNGV. V lost 2 bases and J lost 7, with 12 bases in between. CDR3 loop: CASSLLGGSNSPLHF. CDR3 DNA sequence: TGTGCCAGCAGCTTACTGGGAGGCTCGAATTCACCCCTCCACTTT.

This CDR3 reads CASSPGTATYEQYF. CDR3 coding DNA: TGTGCCAGCAGCCCCGGGACAGCCACCTACGAGCAGTACTTC. The chain has TRBV6-5 and TRBJ2-7, with 7 nucleotides matching TRBD1. The germline gives CDR1 MNHEY, CDR2 SVGAGI. V gave up 6 bases and J gave up 2 bases; unmatched junction bases: 7. The CDR3 is 14 residues long.

This clone was recorded only once. DNA of the CDR3: TGTGCCAGCAGTTATAGACAGGGGTTAACCGGGGAGCTGTTTTTT. This gives the protein CASSYRQGLTGELFF. V is TRBV28 and J is TRBJ2-2, with 8 bases matching TRBD1. Germline loops: CDR1 MDHEN, CDR2 SYDVKM. This CDR3 is 15 amino acids long. V trimming: 4 bases; J trimming: 5 bases; junction bases outside the gene matches: 6. The full variable domain, its missing parts supplied by reference TRBV28 and TRBJ2-2, is DVKVTQSSRYLVKRTGEKVFLECVQDMDHENMFWYRQDPGLGLRLIYFSYDVKMKEKGDIPEGYSVSREKKERFSLILESASTNQTSMYLCASSYRQGLTGELFFGEGSRLTVL.

This chain joins TRBV6-5 and TRBJ2-7, with 8 positions matching TRBD1. This CDR3 contains 14 residues. The junction had 3 bases not matched to a gene; V was cut back by 1 base and J by 4 bases. Germline lookup yields CDR1 MNHEY and CDR2 SVGAGI. CDR3 protein: CASSYLRTGYEQYF. In DNA form, the CDR3 reads TGTGCCAGCAGTTACTTGCGGACAGGGTACGAGCAGTACTTC.

The chain recombines TRBV7-2 with TRBJ2-1; D remains unclear. This CDR3 has 13 amino acids. The V gene's germline CDR1 is SGHTA and CDR2 FQGNSA. With 4 bases removed from V and 1 base from J, the gap between germline ends came to 5 bases. DNA of the CDR3: TGTGCCAGCAGCTCCCAGTCCTACAATGAGCAGTTCTTC. It specifies CASSSQSYNEQFF.

The chain has TRBV7-2 and TRBJ1-5; tentative D call: TRBD1 (6 bases). The CDR3 loop spans 13 amino acids. Germline CDR1 and CDR2: SGHTA and FQGNSA. Trimming took 5 bases from V and 3 from J, leaving 8 bases between them. CDR3 in DNA: TGTGCCAGCAGCCGGGACACCAATCAGCCCCAGCATTTT. Translation gives CASSRDTNQPQHF.

This chain joins TRBV3-1 (or the pseudogene TRBV3-2) and TRBJ1-2, with D possibly TRBD1 on 5 matching bases. Trimming took 3 bases from V and 6 from J, leaving 14 bases between them. The CDR3 is made up of 14 amino acids. CDR1 and CDR2 from the germline V gene are LGHDT and YNNKEL (reference sequence). CDR3 amino acids: CASSHAGGRDGYTF. The CDR3 DNA is TGTGCCAGCAGCCACGCCGGGGGTCGGGATGGCTACACCTTC.

The chain recombines TRBV4-1 with TRBJ2-7; no definite D call. This CDR3 has 15 residues. CDR1 and CDR2 (germline): MGHRA, YSYEKL. The ends were cut back, 3 bases at V and 1 base at J, with 13 bases in the middle. The CDR3 sequence is CASSHLVAQSYEQYF. As DNA, the CDR3 is TGCGCCAGCAGCCACTTGGTGGCCCAATCCTACGAGCAGTACTTC.

The chain has TRBV13 and TRBJ1-1; 8 positions match TRBD1. CDR1 is PRHDT, CDR2 FYEKMQ, per germline (reference sequence). This CDR3 has 15 amino acids. The V segment lost 5 bases and the J segment 5 bases; nucleotides outside the gene matches: 10. This chain's CDR3 is CASSPDDRGGTEAFF. In DNA, the CDR3 is TGTGCCAGCAGCCCAGACGACAGGGGAGGAACTGAAGCTTTCTTT.

The rearrangement links TRBV5-5 to TRBJ2-7; 7 bases line up with TRBD2. The V and J ends lost 0 bases and 3 bases, in that order; junction bases with no gene match: 9. Germline assignment: CDR1 SGHKS and CDR2 YYEKEE (reference sequence). The CDR3 is made up of 16 amino acids. CDR3 amino acids: CASSLGPGRGNYEQYF. The CDR3 DNA reads TGTGCCAGCAGCTTGGGTCCAGGGAGGGGTAACTACGAGCAGTACTTC.

The J gene is TRBJ2-1, the V gene TRBV10-3; D ambiguous. The length of the CDR3 is 14 residues. Germline assignment: CDR1 ENHRY and CDR2 SYGVKD. The V and J ends lost 0 bases and 4 bases respectively, with 7 bases between them. The CDR3 DNA follows: TGTGCCATCAGTGAGTCGGTAGTTTACAATGAGCAGTTCTTC. It translates to CAISESVVYNEQFF.

This chain joins TRBV3-1 (or the pseudogene TRBV3-2) and TRBJ2-5; 9 bases are shared with TRBD2. This CDR3 comprises 15 residues. The ends lost 1 base at V and 4 bases at J; junction bases unmatched: 4. Germline values: CDR1 LGHDT, CDR2 YNNKEL (reference sequence). In DNA, the CDR3 is TGTGCCAGCAGCCAAGGTCCAGCGGGAGGAGAGACCCAGTACTTC. It codes for CASSQGPAGGETQYF.